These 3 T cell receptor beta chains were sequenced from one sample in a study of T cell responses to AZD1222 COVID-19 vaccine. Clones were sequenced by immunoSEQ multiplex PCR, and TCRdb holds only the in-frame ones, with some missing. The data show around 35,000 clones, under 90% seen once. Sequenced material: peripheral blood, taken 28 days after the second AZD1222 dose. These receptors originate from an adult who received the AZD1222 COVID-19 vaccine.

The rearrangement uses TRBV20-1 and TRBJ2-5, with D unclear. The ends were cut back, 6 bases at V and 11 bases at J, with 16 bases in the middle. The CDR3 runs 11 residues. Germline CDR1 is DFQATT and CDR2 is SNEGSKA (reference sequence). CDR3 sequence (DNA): TGCAGTGCCCCCGTCTGGCAACAGCAGTACTTC. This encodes CSAPVWQQQYF.

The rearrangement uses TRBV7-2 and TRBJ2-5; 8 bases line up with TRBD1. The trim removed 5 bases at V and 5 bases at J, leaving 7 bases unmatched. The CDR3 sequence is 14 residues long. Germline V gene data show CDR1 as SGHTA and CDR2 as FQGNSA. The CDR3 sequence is CASSPGQGGETQYF. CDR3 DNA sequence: TGTGCCAGCAGCCCCGGACAGGGCGGGGAGACCCAGTACTTC.

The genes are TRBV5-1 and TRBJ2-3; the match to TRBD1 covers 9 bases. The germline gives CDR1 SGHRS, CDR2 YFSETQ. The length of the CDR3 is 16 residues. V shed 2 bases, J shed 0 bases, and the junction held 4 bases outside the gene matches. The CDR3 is CASSFLGQGSTDTQYF. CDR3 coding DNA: TGCGCCAGCAGCTTTTTGGGACAGGGAAGCACAGATACGCAGTATTTT.